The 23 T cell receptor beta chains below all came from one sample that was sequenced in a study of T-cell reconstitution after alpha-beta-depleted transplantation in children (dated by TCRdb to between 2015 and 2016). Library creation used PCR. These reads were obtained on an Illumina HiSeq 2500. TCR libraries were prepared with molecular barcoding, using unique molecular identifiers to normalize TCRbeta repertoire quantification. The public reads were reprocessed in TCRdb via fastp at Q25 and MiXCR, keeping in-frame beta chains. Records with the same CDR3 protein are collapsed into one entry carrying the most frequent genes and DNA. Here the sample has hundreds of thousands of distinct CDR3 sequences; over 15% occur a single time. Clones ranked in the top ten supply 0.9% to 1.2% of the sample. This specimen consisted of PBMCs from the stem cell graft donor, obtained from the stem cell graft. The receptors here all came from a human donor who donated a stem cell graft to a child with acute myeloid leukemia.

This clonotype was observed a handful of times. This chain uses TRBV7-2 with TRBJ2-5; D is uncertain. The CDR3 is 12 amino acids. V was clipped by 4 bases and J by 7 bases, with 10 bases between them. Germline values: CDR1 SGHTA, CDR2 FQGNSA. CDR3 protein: CASSSFIRTQYF. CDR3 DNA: TGTGCCAGCAGCTCTTTCATTAGGACCCAGTACTTC.

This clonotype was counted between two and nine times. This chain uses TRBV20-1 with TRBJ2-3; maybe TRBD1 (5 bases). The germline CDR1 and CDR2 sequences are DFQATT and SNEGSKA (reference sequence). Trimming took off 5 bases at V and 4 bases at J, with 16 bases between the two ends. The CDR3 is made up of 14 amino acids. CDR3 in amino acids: CSAWTVGLPDTQYF. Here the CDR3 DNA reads TGCAGTGCTTGGACGGTGGGGCTCCCAGATACGCAGTATTTT.

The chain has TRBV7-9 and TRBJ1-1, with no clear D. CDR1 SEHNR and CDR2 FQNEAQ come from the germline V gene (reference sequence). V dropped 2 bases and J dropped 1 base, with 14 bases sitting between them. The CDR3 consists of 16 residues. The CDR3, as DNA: TGTGCCAGCAGCTTACCCCCCCAGGTCAAGAACACTGAAGCTTTCTTT. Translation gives CASSLPPQVKNTEAFF.

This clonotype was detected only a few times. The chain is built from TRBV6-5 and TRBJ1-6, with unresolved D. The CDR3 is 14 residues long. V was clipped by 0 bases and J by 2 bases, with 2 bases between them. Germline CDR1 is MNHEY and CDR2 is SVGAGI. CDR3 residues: CASSYSAYNSPLHF. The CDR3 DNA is TGTGCCAGCAGTTACTCTGCCTATAATTCACCCCTCCACTTT.

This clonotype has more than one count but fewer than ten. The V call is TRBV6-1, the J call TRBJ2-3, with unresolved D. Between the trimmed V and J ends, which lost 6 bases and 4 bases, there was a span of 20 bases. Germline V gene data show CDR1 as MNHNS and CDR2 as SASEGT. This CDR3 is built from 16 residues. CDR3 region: CASRPHVPSLSDTQYF. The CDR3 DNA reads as TGTGCCAGCAGGCCTCACGTCCCCTCGTTGTCAGATACGCAGTATTTT.

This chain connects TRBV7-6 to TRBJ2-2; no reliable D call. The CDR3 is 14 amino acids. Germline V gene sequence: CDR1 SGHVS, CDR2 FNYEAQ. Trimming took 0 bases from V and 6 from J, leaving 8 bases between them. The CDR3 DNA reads TGTGCCAGCAGCTTAGCTGCTGGTTCCGGGGAGCTGTTTTTT. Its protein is CASSLAAGSGELFF.

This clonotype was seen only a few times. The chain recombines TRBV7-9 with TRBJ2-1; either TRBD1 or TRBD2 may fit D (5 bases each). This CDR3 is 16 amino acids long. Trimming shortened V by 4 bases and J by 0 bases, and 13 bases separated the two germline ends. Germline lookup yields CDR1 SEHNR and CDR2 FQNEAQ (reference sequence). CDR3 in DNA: TGTGCCAGCAGCTCCGGGACCCAGAGCTCCTACAATGAGCAGTTCTTC. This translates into CASSSGTQSSYNEQFF. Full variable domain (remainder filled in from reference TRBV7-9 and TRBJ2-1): DTGVSQNPRHKITKRGQNVTFRCDPISEHNRLYWYRQTLGQGPEFLTYFQNEAQLEKSRLLSDRFSAERPKGSFSTLEIQRTEQGDSAMYLCASSSGTQSSYNEQFFGPGTRLTVL.

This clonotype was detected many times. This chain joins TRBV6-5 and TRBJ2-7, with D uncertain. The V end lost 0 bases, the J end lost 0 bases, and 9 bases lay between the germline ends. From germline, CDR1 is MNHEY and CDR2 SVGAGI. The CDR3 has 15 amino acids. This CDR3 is CASSYSPDGSYEQYF. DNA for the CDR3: TGTGCCAGCAGTTACTCTCCGGACGGCTCCTACGAGCAGTACTTC.

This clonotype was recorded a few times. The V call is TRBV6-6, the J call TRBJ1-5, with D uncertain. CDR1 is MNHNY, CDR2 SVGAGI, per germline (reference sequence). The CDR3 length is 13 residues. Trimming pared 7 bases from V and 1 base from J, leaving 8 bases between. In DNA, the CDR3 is TGTGCCAGCACCCCCCGGAGCAATCAGCCCCAGCATTTT. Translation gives CASTPRSNQPQHF.

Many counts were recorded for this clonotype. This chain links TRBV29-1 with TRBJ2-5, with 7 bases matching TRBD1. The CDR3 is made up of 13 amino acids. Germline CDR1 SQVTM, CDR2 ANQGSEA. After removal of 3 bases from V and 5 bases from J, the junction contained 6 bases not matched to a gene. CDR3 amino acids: CSVDQDRWETQYF. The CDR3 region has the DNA TGCAGCGTTGACCAGGACAGGTGGGAGACCCAGTACTTC.

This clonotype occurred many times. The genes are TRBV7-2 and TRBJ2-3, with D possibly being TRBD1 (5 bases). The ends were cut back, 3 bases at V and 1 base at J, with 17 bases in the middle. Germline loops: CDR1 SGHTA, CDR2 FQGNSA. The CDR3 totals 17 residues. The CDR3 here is CASSFDSRVIGTDTQYF. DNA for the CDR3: TGTGCCAGCAGCTTCGACTCCAGGGTAATAGGCACAGATACGCAGTATTTT.

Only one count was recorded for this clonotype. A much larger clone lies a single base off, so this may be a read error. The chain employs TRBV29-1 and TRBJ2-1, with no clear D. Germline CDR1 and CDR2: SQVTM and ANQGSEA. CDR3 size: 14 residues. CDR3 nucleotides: TGCAGCGTTGGATCGACGCCCTCCTACGATGAGCAGTTCTTC. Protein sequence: CSVGSTPSYDEQFF.

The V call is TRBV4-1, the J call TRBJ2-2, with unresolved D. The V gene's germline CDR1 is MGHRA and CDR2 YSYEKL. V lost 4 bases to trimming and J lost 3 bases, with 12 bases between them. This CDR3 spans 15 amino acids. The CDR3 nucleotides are TGCGCCAGCAGCCCCCACGGGCTCTACACCGGGGAGCTGTTTTTT. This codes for CASSPHGLYTGELFF.

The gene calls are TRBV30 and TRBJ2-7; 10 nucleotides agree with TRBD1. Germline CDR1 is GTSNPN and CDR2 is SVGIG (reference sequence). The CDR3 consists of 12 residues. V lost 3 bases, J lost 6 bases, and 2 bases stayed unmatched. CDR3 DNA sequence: TGTGCCTGGAGGGGACAGGGGATCGAGCAGTACTTC. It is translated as CAWRGQGIEQYF.

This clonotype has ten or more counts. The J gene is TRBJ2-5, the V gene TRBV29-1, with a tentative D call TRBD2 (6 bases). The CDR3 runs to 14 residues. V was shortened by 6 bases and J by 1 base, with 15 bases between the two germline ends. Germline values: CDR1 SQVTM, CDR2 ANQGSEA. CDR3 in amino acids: CSVPGGFVQETQYF. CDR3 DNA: TGCAGCGTCCCTGGGGGGTTCGTCCAAGAGACCCAGTACTTC. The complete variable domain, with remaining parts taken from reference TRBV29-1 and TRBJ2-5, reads SAVISQKPSRDICQRGTSLTIQCQVDSQVTMMFWYRQQPGQSLTLIATANQGSEATYESGFVIDKFPISRPNLTFSTLTVSNMSPEDSSIYLCSVPGGFVQETQYFGPGTRLLVL.

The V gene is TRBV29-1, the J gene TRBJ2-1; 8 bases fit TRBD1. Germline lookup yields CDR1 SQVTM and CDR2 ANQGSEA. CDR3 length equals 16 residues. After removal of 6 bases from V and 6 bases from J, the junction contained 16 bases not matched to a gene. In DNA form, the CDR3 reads TGCAGCGTGGACCCGACAGGGGAATTTATAACCAATGAGCAGTTCTTC. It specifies CSVDPTGEFITNEQFF.

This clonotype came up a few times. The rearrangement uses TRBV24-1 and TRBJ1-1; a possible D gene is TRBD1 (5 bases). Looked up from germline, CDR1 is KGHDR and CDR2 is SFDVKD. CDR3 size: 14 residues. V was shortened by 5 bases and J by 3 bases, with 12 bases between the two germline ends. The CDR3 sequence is CATSGDGGDTEAFF. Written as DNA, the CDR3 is TGTGCCACCAGTGGTGATGGGGGAGACACTGAAGCTTTCTTT.

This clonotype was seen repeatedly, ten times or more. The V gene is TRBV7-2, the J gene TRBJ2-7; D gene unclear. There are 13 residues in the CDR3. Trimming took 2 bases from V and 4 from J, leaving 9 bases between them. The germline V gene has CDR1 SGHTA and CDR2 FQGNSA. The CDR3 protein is CASSLRMSYEQYF. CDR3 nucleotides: TGTGCCAGCAGCTTACGAATGTCGTACGAGCAGTACTTC.

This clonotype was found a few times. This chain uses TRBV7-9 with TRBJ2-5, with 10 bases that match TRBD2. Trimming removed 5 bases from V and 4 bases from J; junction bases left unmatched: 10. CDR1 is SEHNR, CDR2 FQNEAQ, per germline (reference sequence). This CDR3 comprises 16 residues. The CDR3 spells CASSKVIAGGSETQYF. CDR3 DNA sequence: TGTGCCAGCAGCAAGGTCATAGCGGGGGGTTCAGAGACCCAGTACTTC.

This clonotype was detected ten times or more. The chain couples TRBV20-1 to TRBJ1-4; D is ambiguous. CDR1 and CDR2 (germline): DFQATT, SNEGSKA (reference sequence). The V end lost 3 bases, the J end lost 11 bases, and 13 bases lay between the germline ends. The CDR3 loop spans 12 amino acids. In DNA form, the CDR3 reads TGCAGTGCTAGCCCGGGGAAGGGCAAACTGTTTTTT. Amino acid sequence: CSASPGKGKLFF.

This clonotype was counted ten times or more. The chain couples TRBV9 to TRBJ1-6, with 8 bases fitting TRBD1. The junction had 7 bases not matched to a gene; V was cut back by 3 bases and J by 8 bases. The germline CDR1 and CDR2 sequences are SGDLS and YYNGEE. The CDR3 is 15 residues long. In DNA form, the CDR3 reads TGTGCCAGCAGCGCTCGACAGGGGATGGATTCACCCCTCCACTTT. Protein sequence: CASSARQGMDSPLHF.

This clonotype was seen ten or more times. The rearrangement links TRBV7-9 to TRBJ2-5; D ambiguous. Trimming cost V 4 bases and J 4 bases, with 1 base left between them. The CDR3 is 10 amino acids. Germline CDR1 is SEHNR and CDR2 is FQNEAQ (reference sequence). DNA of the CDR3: TGTGCCAGCAGCTCAGAGACCCAGTACTTC. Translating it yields CASSSETQYF.

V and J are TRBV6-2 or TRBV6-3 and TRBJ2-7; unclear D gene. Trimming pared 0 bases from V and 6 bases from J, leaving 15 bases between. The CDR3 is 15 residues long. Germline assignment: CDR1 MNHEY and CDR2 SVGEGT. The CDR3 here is CASSYSTASPSEQYV. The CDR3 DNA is TGTGCCAGCAGTTACTCGACCGCCAGTCCTTCCGAGCAGTACGTC.